The entry below describes one TCR beta chain. Its antigen is undetermined. These data come from a study of OX40 agonist ivuxolimab in advanced cancers. The study, taken as a whole, reports: Clonal expansion by week 6 occurred in CD4+ and CD8+ blood T cells (at 0.1 to 3.0 mg/kg).

CDR3 size: 16 residues. Germline lookup yields CDR1 LGHNA and CDR2 YSLEER. Trimming took off 3 bases at V and 3 bases at J, with 18 bases between the two ends. The protocol was immunoSEQ multiplex PCR, while the TCRdb copy is restricted to in-frame clones and leaves out a portion. The sample holds more than 45,000 clones, about 89% seen once. This clonotype was obtained from an adult with an advanced solid tumor such as melanoma, head and neck, liver or kidney cancer. The chain links TRBV4-3 to TRBJ2-7, with D hard to call. The sample consisted of CD4+ or CD8+ T cells sorted from blood, taken in a trial of the OX40 agonist ivuxolimab. The CDR3 bases are TGCGCCAGCAGCCAGGCCACGGGTGGGTTTGTCTACGAGCAGTACTTC. Translation gives CASSQATGGFVYEQYF.